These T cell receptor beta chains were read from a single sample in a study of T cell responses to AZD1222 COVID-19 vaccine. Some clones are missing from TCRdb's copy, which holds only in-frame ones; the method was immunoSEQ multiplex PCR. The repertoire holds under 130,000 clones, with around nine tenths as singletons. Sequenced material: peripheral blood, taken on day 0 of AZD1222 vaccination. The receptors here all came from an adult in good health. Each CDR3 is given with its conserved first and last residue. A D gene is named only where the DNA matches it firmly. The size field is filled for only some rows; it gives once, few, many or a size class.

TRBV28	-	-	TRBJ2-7	TGTGCCAGCAGTTTACGACAGCTCTACGAGCAGTACTTC	CASSLRQLYEQYF
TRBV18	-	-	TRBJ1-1	TGTGCCAGCTCCCCAATGGGCAGGGGCGGAGTCGCTGAAGCTTTCTTT	CASSPMGRGGVAEAFF
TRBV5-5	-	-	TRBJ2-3	TGTGCCAGCAGTCCTTCGTCCAGAGAGCAGTATTTT	CASSPSSREQYF
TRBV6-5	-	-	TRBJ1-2	TGTGCCAGCAGTTACTCGATGGACAAGGTCTATGGCTACACCTTC	CASSYSMDKVYGYTF
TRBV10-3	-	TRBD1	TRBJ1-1	TGTGCCATCAGGACCGGGACAGGGGGCGCGTACACTGAAGCTTTCTTT	CAIRTGTGGAYTEAFF
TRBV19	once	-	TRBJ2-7	TGTGCCAGTAGTATGCGGGGGCGAAGCTCCTACGAGCAGTACTTC	CASSMRGRSSYEQYF
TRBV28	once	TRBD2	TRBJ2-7	TGTGCCAGCAGTTTTAACTGGGGGGGTGAGCAGTACTTC	CASSFNWGGEQYF
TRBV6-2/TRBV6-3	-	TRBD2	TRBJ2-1	TGTGCCAGCAGCCCAGGGACTAGCGGGAACAATGAGCAGTTCTTC	CASSPGTSGNNEQFF
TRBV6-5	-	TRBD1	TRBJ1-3	TGTGCCAGCAGTTACTTTACAGGGGGCCCTGGAAACACCATATATTTT	CASSYFTGGPGNTIYF
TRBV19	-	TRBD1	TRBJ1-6	TGTGCCAGTAGCCCGAGGCAGGGGGATTCACCCCTCCACTTT	CASSPRQGDSPLHF
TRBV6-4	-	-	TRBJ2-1	TGTGCCAGCAGTGACTCCTGGAGTAATGAGCAGTTCTTC	CASSDSWSNEQFF
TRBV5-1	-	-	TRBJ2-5	TGCGCCAGCAGCGGGGGAGTCTGGCAAGAGACCCAGTACTTC	CASSGGVWQETQYF
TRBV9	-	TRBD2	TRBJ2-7	TGTGCCAGCAGCCCCCGGCCTAGCGGGACCTCCTACGAGCAGTACTTC	CASSPRPSGTSYEQYF
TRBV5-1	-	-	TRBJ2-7	TGCGCCAGCAGCCACAGTGCAGGACAGCTTACCTACGAGCAGTACTTC	CASSHSAGQLTYEQYF
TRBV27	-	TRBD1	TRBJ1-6	TGTGCCAGCAGGAGACAGGGGGCGTCCTATAATTCACCCCTCCACTTT	CASRRQGASYNSPLHF
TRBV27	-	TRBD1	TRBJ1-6	TGTGCCAGCAGTGACAGGGGTTCACCCCTCCACTTT	CASSDRGSPLHF
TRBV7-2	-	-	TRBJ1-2	TGTGCCAGCAGTTCGGACACCTATGGCTACACCTTC	CASSSDTYGYTF
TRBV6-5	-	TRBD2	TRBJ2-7	TGTGCCAGCAGGAAGGGACTAGCCTACGAGCAGTACTTC	CASRKGLAYEQYF
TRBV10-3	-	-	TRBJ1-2	TGTGCCATCACCCCGGGGGGCAACCGCTATGGCTACACCTTC	CAITPGGNRYGYTF
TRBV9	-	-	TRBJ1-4	TGTGCCAGCAGCCCCCATCCTTCAACTAATGAAAAACTGTTTTTT	CASSPHPSTNEKLFF
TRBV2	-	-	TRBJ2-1	TGTGCCAGCAGTGAAAGGGGTTATGAGCAGTTCTTC	CASSERGYEQFF
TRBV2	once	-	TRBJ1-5	TGTGCCAGCAGTCCCTTTCACGGGGGCAATCAGCCCCAGCATTTT	CASSPFHGGNQPQHF
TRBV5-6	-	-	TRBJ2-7	TGTGCCAGCAGCTTGGCGGGTTATTCCTACGAGCAGTACTTC	CASSLAGYSYEQYF
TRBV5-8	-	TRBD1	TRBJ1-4	TGTGCCAGCAGCTTGGGGGCCGTGAGGACAGGTGAAAAACTGTTTTTT	CASSLGAVRTGEKLFF
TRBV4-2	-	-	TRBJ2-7	TGTGCCAGCAGCCAAGATCTTACAGGTGGACGAATCGAGCAGTACTTC	CASSQDLTGGRIEQYF
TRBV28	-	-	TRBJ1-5	TGTGCCAGCAGTGTGGACAGTAGCAATCAGCCCCAGCATTTT	CASSVDSSNQPQHF
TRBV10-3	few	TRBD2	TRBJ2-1	TGTGCCATCAGTAATTCCGGGACTAGCGGGAGGAATGAGCAGTTCTTC	CAISNSGTSGRNEQFF
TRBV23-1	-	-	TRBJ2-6	TGCGCCAGCAGTCACTATGGGCCCCCTGGGGCCAACGTCCTGACTTTC	CASSHYGPPGANVLTF
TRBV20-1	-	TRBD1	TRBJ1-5	TGCAGTGCTAGAATGGGACAGGGGCAGCATTTT	CSARMGQGQHF
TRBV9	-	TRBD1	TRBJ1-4	TGTGCCAGCAGCGTAGCAGGGGGCGAACTGTTTTTT	CASSVAGGELFF
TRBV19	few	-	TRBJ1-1	TGTGCCACTTGGACAAGAGCTGAAGCTTTCTTT	CATWTRAEAFF
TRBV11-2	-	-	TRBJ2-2	TGTGCCAGCAGCCCCCTGACAGGGAACACCGGGGAGCTGTTTTTT	CASSPLTGNTGELFF
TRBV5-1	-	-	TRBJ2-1	TGCGCCAGCAGCCTAGGTCAGAGCTCCTACAATGAGCAGTTCTTC	CASSLGQSSYNEQFF
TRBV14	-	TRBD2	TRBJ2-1	TGTGCCAGCAGCCGACTAGCGGGTGCCTACAATGAGCAGTTCTTC	CASSRLAGAYNEQFF
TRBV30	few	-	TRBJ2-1	TGTGCCTGGAGTGTAAGACAGGGAGGTGAGCAGTTCTTC	CAWSVRQGGEQFF
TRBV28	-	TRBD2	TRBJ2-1	TGTGCCAGCAGTTTATTTACTAGCGGGGACAATGAGCAGTTCTTC	CASSLFTSGDNEQFF
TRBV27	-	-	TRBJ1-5	TGTGCCAGCAGTTGGCAGGGGATGATCAATCAGCCCCAGCATTTT	CASSWQGMINQPQHF
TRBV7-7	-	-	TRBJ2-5	TGTGCCAGCAGCAAAAGGTTGGGCCCCCAAGAGGCCCAGTACTTC	CASSKRLGPQEAQYF
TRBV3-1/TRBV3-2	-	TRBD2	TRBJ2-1	TGTGCCAGCAGCCCCCTAGCGGGAGGGCCGACGAATGAGCAGTTCTTC	CASSPLAGGPTNEQFF
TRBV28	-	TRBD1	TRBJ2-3	TGTGCCAGCCCTAAATCCGGGACAGGGGGCGCAGATACGCAGTATTTT	CASPKSGTGGADTQYF
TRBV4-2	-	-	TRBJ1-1	TGTGCCAGCAGCCAAGAGTTCCGGGACACTGAAGCTTTCTTT	CASSQEFRDTEAFF
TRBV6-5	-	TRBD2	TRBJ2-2	TGTGCCAGCAGTTACTTCGGGACTACGAACACCGGGGAGCTGTTTTTT	CASSYFGTTNTGELFF
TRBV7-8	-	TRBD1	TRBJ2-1	TGTGCCAGCAGCCCTCGGACAGGAGGCAATGAGCAGTTCTTC	CASSPRTGGNEQFF
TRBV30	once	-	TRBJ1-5	TGTGCCTGGGGGGCAGGGGATTTACAGCCCCAGCATTTT	CAWGAGDLQPQHF
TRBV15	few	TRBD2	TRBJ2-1	TGTGCCACCAGCACCCGGACTAGTTCCTACAATGAGCAGTTCTTC	CATSTRTSSYNEQFF
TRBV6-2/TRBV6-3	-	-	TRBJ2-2	TGTGCCAGCAGTTCCAGGGTGACCGGGGAGCTGTTTTTT	CASSSRVTGELFF
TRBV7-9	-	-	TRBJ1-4	TGTGCCAGCAGCTTTGGCCAGCAAAAACTGTTTTTT	CASSFGQQKLFF
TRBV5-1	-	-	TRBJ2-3	TGCGCCAGCAGCTCCACCTGGGACGTAGTGGGGACGCAGTATTTT	CASSSTWDVVGTQYF
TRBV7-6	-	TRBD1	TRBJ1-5	TGTGCCAGCAGCGCGGGACAGGGGAAAAGGCAGCCCCAGCATTTT	CASSAGQGKRQPQHF
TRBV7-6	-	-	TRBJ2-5	TGTGCCAGCAGCTTAAATCAATTGGCTCAAGAGACCCAGTACTTC	CASSLNQLAQETQYF
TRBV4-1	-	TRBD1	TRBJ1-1	TGCGCCAGCAGCCAAGCACCGGGACAGACATACACTGAAGCTTTCTTT	CASSQAPGQTYTEAFF
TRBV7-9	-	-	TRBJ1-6	TGTGCCAGCAGCTTAGTGGACTCACCCCTCCACTTT	CASSLVDSPLHF
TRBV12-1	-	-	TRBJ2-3	TGTGCCAGCAGCCCCCAGCGGAGGGCCCTCCCAGATACGCAGTATTTT	CASSPQRRALPDTQYF